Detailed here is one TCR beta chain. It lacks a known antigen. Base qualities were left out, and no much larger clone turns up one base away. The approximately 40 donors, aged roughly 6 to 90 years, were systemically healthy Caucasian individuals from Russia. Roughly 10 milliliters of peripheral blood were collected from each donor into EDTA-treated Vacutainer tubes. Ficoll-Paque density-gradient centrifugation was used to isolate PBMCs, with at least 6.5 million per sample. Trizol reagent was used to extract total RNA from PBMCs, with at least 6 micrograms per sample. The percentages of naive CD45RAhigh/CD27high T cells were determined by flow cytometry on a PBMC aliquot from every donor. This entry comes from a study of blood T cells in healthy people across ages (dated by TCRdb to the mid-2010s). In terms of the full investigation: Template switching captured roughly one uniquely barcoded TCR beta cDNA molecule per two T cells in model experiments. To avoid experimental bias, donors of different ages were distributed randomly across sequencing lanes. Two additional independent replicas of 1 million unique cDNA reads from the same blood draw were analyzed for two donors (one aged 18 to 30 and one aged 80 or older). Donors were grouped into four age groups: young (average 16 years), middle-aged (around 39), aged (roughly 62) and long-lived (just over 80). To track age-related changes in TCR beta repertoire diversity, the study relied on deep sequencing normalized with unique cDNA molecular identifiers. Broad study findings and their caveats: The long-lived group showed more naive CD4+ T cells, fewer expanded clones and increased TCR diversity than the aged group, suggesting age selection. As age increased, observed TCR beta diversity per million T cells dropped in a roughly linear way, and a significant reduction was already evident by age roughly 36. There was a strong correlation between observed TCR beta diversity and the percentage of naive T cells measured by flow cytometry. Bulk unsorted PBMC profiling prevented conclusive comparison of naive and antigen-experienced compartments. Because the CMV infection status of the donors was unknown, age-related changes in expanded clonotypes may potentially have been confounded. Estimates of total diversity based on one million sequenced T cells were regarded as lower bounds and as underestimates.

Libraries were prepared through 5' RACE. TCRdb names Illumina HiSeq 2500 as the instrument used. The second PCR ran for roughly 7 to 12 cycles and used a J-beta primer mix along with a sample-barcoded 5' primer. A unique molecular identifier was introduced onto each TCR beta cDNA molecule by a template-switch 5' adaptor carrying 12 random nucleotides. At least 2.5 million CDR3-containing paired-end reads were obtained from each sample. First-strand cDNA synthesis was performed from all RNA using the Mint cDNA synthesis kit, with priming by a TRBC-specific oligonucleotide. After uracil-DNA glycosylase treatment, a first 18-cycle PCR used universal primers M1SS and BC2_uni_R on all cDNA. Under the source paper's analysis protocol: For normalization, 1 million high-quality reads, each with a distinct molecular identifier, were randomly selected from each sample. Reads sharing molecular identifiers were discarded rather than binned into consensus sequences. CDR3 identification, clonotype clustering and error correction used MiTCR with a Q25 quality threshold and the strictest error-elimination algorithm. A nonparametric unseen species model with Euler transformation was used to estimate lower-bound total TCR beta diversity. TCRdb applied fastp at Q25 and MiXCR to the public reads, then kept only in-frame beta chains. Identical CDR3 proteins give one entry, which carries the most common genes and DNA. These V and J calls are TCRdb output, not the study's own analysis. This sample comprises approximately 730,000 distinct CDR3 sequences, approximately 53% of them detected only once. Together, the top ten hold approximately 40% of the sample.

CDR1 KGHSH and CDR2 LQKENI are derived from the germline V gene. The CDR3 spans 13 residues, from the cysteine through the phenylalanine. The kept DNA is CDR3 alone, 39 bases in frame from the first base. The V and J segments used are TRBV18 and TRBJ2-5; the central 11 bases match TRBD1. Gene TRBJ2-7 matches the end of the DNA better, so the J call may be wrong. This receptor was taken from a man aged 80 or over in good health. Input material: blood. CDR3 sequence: CASLRTGGAEQYF. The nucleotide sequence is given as TGTGCCAGCTTACGGACAGGGGGCGCCGAGCAGTACTTC.